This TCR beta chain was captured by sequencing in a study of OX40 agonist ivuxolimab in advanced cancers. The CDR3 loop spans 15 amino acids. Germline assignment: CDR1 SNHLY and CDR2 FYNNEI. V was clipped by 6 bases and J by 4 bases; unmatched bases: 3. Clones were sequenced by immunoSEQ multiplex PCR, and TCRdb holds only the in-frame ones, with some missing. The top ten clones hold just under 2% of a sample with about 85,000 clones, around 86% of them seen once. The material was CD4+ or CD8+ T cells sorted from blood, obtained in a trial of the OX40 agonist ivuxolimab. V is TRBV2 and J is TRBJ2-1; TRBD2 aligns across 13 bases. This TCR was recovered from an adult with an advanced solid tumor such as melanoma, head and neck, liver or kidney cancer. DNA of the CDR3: TGTGCCAGCAGAGGACTAGCGGGGGCTTACAATGAGCAGTTCTTC. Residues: CASRGLAGAYNEQFF. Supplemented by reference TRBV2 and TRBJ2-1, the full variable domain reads EPEVTQTPSHQVTQMGQEVILRCVPISNHLYFYWYRQILGQKVEFLVSFYNNEISEKSEIFDDQFSVERPDGSNFTLKIRSTKLEDSAMYFCASRGLAGAYNEQFFGPGTRLTVL.